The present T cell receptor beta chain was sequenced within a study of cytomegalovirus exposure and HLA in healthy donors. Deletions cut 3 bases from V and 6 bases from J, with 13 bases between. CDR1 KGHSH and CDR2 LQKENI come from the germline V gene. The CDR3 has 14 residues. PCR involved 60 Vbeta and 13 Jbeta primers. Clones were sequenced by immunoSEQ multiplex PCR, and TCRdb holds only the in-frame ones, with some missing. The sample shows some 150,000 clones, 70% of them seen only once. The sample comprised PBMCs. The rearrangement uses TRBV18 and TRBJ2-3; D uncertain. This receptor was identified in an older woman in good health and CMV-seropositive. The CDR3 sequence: CASSPAGVSDTQYF. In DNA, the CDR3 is TGTGCCAGCTCACCGGCAGGTGTCTCTGATACGCAGTATTTT.